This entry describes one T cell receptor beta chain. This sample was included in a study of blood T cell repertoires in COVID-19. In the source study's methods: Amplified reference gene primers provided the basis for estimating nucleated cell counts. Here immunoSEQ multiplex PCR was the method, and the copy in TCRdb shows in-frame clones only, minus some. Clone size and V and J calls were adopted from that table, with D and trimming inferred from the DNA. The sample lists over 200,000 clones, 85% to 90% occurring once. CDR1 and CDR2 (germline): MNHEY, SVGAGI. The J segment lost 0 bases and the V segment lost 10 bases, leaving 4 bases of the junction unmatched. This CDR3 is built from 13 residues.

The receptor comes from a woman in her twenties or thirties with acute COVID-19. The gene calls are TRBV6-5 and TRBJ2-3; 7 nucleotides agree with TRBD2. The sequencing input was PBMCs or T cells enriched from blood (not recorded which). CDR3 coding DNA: TGTGCCACGGGGAGGGGTAGCACAGATACGCAGTATTTT. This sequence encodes CATGRGSTDTQYF.